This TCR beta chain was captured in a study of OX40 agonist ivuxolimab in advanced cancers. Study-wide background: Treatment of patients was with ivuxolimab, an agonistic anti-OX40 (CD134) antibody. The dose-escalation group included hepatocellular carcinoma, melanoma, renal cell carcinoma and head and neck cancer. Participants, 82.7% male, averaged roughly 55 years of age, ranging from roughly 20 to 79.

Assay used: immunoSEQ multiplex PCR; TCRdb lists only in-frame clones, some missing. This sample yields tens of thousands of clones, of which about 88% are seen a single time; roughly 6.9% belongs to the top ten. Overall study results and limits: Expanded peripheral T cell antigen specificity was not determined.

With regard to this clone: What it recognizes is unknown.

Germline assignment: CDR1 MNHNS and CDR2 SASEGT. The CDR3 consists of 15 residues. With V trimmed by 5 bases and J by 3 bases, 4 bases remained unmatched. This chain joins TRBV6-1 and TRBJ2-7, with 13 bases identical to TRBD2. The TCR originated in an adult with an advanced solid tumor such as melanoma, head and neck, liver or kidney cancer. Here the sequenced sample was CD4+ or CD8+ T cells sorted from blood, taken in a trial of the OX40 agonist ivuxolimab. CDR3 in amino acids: CASSPRLAGGYEQYF. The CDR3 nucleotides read TGTGCCAGCAGTCCCAGACTAGCGGGGGGCTACGAGCAGTACTTC.